The sequence of this T cell receptor (beta chain) was determined in a study of blood T cells in healthy people across ages. Then a second PCR, running about 6 to 12 cycles, was carried out with a sample-barcoded 5' primer and a J-beta primer mix. MiXCR, applied by TCRdb to the 5' RACE reads, yields one record per CDR3 protein. Seen here are approximately 810,000 distinct CDR3 sequences, 25% to 35% observed once, and the top ten hold roughly 17%. V was shortened by 1 base and J by 5 bases, with 5 bases between the two germline ends. There are 11 residues in the CDR3. Germline V gene lookup returns CDR1 GTSNPN and CDR2 SVGIG (reference sequence).

The chain has TRBV30 and TRBJ2-5; D unclear. The sample consisted of blood. The sequence came from a woman older than 75 in good health. CDR3 amino acids: CAWSAAETQYF. Here the CDR3 DNA reads TGTGCCTGGAGTGCCGCGGAGACCCAGTACTTC.